These 11 T cell receptor beta chains originate from one sample sequenced in a study of ipilimumab plus nivolumab after autologous stem cell transplantation. The assay was immunoSEQ multiplex PCR, and TCRdb's table has in-frame clones only and misses some. The sample consists of some 15,000 clones, around four fifths of them appearing once. The sequences come from PBMCs, collected in a trial of ipilimumab plus nivolumab as post-transplant consolidation. The receptor set was obtained from a male donor with diffuse large B-cell lymphoma.

J is TRBJ1-2 and V is TRBV6-5; the match to TRBD1 covers 8 bases. V trimming: 4 bases; J trimming: 8 bases; junction bases outside the gene matches: 15. The CDR3 consists of 16 residues. CDR1 and CDR2 (germline): MNHEY, SVGAGI. CDR3 sequence reads: CASSSGQGLGYGGYTF. The CDR3 DNA sequence: TGTGCCAGCAGTTCTGGACAGGGACTGGGATATGGGGGCTACACCTTC.

The V gene is TRBV7-2, the J gene TRBJ1-5; D call uncertain. Germline V CDR1 and CDR2: SGHTA, FQGNSA. The ends were cut back, 2 bases at V and 2 bases at J, with 7 bases in the middle. The CDR3 runs 14 residues. For the CDR3, the DNA is TGTGCCAGCAGCTTATCCAGAGGCAATCAGCCCCAGCATTTT. It specifies CASSLSRGNQPQHF.

The rearrangement joins TRBV9 to TRBJ2-2; TRBD1 matches 7 bases. This CDR3 contains 13 residues. V shed 6 bases, J shed 6 bases, and the junction held 5 bases outside the gene matches. The germline CDR1 and CDR2 sequences are SGDLS and YYNGEE. CDR3 sequence reads: CASTPQGAGELFF. The CDR3 DNA reads as TGTGCCAGCACTCCCCAGGGGGCCGGGGAGCTGTTTTTT.

This clone was detected a few times. V gene TRBV19 combines with J gene TRBJ2-7; possible D gene TRBD2, 6 bases. V was cut by 10 bases and J by 1 base, with 14 bases left in between. The CDR3 extends over 13 amino acids. CDR1 is LNHDA and CDR2 is SQIVND in the germline V gene (reference sequence). The CDR3 reads CATRDSPSYEQYF. In DNA, the CDR3 is TGTGCCACCCGGGACTCTCCTTCCTACGAGCAGTACTTC.

The V gene is TRBV7-6, the J gene TRBJ2-2; TRBD1 matches 8 bases. Germline CDR1 reads SGHVS; CDR2 reads FNYEAQ. V lost 1 base, J lost 2 bases, and 6 bases stayed unmatched. The CDR3 has 17 residues. The CDR3 DNA follows: TGTGCCAGCAGCTTAGTTCTCAGGGGGCGAAACACCGGGGAGCTGTTTTTT. As protein: CASSLVLRGRNTGELFF.

This clone was observed a single time. This chain links TRBV5-4 with TRBJ2-1; maybe TRBD1 (5 bases). CDR1 is SGHNT and CDR2 is YYREEE in the germline V gene (reference sequence). The V end lost 0 bases, the J end lost 8 bases, and 6 bases lay between the germline ends. The CDR3 covers 12 residues. The CDR3 DNA is TGTGCCAGCAGCTTGGAGGGGCATGAGCAGTTCTTC. This gives the protein CASSLEGHEQFF. The variable domain in full, with the rest retrieved from reference TRBV5-4 and TRBJ2-1, is ETGVTQSPTHLIKTRGQQVTLRCSSQSGHNTVSWYQQALGQGPQFIFQYYREEENGRGNFPPRFSGLQFPNYSSELNVNALELDDSALYLCASSLEGHEQFFGPGTRLTVL.

The chain carries TRBV5-6 and TRBJ1-4, with D unclear. Germline V gene sequence: CDR1 SGHDT, CDR2 YYEEEE. The CDR3 is made up of 14 amino acids. Trimming took 4 bases from V and 8 from J, leaving 15 bases between them. The CDR3 loop is CASSPKYRGEKLFF. The CDR3 DNA reads TGTGCCAGCAGCCCCAAATACCGGGGAGAAAAACTGTTTTTT.

The chain links TRBV5-4 to TRBJ2-1, with 8 bases matching TRBD2. CDR3 size: 13 residues. Looked up from germline, CDR1 is SGHNT and CDR2 is YYREEE (reference sequence). V trimming: 10 bases; J trimming: 3 bases; junction bases outside the gene matches: 6. This CDR3 reads CAGAAGGYNEQFF. The CDR3, as DNA: TGTGCCGGCGCGGCGGGGGGCTACAATGAGCAGTTCTTC.

This clone was found once. The chain combines TRBV7-9 with TRBJ2-7, with 9 bases aligning to TRBD2. Near its end, the DNA agrees better with TRBJ2-5, so the J call may be wrong. Per the germline V gene, CDR1 is SEHNR and CDR2 is FQNEAQ (reference sequence). CDR3 size: 18 residues. CDR3 sequence reads: CASSPGGTRGGAGETQYF. The CDR3 DNA reads as TGTGCCAGCAGCCCAGGGGGGACCCGCGGGGGGGCCGGAGAGACCCAGTACTTC.

The rearrangement uses TRBV4-3 and TRBJ2-1; the match to TRBD2 covers 7 bases. The CDR3 runs to 16 residues. CDR1 is LGHNA and CDR2 is YSLEER in the germline V gene. The ends lost 0 bases at V and 0 bases at J; junction bases unmatched: 2. The CDR3 region has the DNA TGCGCCAGCAGCCAAGATGGCGGGAGCTCCTACAATGAGCAGTTCTTC. Its translation is CASSQDGGSSYNEQFF.

The chain employs TRBV6-1 and TRBJ1-5; TRBD1 matches 7 bases. The V segment lost 4 bases and the J segment 0 bases; nucleotides outside the gene matches: 6. The CDR3 sequence is 16 residues long. Germline V gives CDR1 MNHNS, CDR2 SASEGT. CDR3 sequence (DNA): TGTGCCAGCAGTGCAGGGACAGCTTATAGCAATCAGCCCCAGCATTTT. As protein: CASSAGTAYSNQPQHF.